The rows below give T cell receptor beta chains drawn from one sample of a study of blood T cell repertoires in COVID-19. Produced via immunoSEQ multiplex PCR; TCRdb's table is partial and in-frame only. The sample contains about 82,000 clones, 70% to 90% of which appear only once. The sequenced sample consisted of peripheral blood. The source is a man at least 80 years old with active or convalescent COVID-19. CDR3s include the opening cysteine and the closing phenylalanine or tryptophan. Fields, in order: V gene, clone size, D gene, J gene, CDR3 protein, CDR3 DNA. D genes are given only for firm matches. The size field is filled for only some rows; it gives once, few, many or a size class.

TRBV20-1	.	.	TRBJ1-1	CSASLGASTEAFF	TGCAGTGCTAGTTTGGGGGCGAGCACTGAAGCTTTCTTT
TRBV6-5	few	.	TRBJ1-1	CASSYSMSRANEAFF	TGTGCCAGCAGTTACTCGATGTCCAGGGCCAATGAAGCTTTCTTT
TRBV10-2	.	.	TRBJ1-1	CASSELAVLNTEAFF	TGCGCCAGCAGTGAGTTGGCGGTTCTGAACACTGAAGCTTTCTTT
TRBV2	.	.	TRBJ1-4	CASGARTGRGEKLFF	TGTGCCAGCGGGGCCAGAACAGGGAGAGGTGAAAAACTGTTTTTT
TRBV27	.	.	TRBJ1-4	CASSLFTGINEKLFF	TGTGCCAGCAGTTTATTTACGGGGATTAATGAAAAACTGTTTTTT
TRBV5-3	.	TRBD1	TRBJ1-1	CARRTGNTEAFF	TGTGCCAGGAGGACAGGGAACACTGAAGCTTTCTTT
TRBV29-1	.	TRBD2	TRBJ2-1	CSVEDVAGNYNEQFF	TGCAGCGTTGAAGATGTAGCGGGAAATTACAATGAGCAGTTCTTC
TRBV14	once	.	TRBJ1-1	CASSQGGGWNTEAFF	TGTGCCAGCAGCCAGGGCGGAGGGTGGAACACTGAAGCTTTCTTT
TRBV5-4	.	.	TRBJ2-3	CASSGGTASDTQYF	TGTGCCAGCAGCGGCGGGACGGCCAGTGATACGCAGTATTTT
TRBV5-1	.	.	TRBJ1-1	CASSLGQMNTEAFF	TGCGCCAGCAGCTTGGGGCAGATGAACACTGAAGCTTTCTTT
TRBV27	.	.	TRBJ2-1	CASSSWGLRAASSYNEQFF	TGTGCCAGCAGTTCGTGGGGGCTACGGGCCGCAAGCTCCTACAATGAGCAGTTCTTC
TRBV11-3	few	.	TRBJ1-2	CASSLDSTAHYGYTF	TGTGCCAGCAGCTTAGACTCCACAGCCCACTATGGCTACACCTTC
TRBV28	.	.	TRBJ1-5	CASTGGNQPQHF	TGTGCCTCTACGGGGGGAAATCAGCCCCAGCATTTT
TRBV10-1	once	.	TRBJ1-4	CASSVLNGEKLFF	TGCGCCAGCAGTGTCCTCAACGGGGAAAAACTGTTTTTT
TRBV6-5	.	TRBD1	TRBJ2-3	CASSRTGVSDTQYF	TGTGCCAGCAGTAGGACAGGGGTCTCAGATACGCAGTATTTT
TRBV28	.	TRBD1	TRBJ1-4	CASTLQGRDEKLFF	TGTGCCAGCACTTTACAGGGGAGGGATGAAAAACTGTTTTTT
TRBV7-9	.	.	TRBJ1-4	CASSDQDRATNEKLFF	TGTGCCAGCAGCGACCAGGACAGAGCAACTAATGAAAAACTGTTTTTT
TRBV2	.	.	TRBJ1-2	CASSEVRMSGGYTF	TGTGCCAGCAGTGAGGTCAGGATGAGCGGTGGCTACACCTTC
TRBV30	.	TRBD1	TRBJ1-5	CAWSRGQQPQHF	TGTGCCTGGAGTAGGGGACAGCAGCCCCAGCATTTT
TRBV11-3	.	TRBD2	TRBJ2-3	CASSFLTSGTKDTQYF	TGTGCCAGCAGCTTCCTCACTAGCGGGACTAAAGATACGCAGTATTTT
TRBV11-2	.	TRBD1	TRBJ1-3	CASSFRTGSGNTIYF	TGTGCCAGCAGCTTTAGGACAGGCTCTGGAAACACCATATATTTT
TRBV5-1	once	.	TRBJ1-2	CASRLGYTF	TGCGCCAGCAGACTTGGCTACACCTTC
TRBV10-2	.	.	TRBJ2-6	CASSELGHGANVLTF	TGCGCCAGCAGTGAGTTGGGGCATGGGGCCAACGTCCTGACTTTC
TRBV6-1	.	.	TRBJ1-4	CASSEAREATNEKLFF	TGTGCCAGCAGTGAAGCGCGGGAAGCGACTAATGAAAAACTGTTTTTT
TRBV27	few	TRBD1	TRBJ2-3	CASSLGRGLQPDTQYF	TGTGCCAGCAGTTTAGGCAGGGGGCTCCAACCAGATACGCAGTATTTT
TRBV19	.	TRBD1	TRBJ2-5	CASTGDRDETQYF	TGTGCCAGTACCGGGGACAGGGACGAGACCCAGTACTTC
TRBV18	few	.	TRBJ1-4	CASSFREVGEKLFF	TGTGCCAGCTCATTTAGGGAGGTTGGTGAAAAACTGTTTTTT
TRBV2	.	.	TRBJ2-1	CASSEAQNNEQFF	TGTGCCAGCAGTGAAGCACAGAACAATGAGCAGTTCTTC
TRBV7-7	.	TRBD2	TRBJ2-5	CASSPHSSGGVRETQYF	TGTGCTAGCAGCCCACATTCTAGCGGGGGGGTCCGAGAGACCCAGTACTTC
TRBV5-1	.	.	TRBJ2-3	CASSLGSSTDTQYF	TGCGCCAGCAGCTTGGGTTCTAGCACAGATACGCAGTATTTT
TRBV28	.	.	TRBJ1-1	CASTLKPGDTEAFF	TGTGCCAGCACCCTCAAACCCGGGGACACTGAAGCTTTCTTT